This TCR beta chain was obtained from a study of cytomegalovirus exposure and HLA in healthy donors. Study-level results: The TCR clusters that emerged in the first cohort tended, a later analysis found, to co-occur in the 120 or so validation repertoires. The study listed about 150 cytomegalovirus-associated TCR beta chains.

The roughly 120-subject validation cohort, separate from the approximately 670-subject first cohort, included the donors. In the case of this clone: Its target is unknown.

The repertoire was sequenced with immunoSEQ multiplex PCR; TCRdb's copy has only in-frame clones and lacks some. The table shows 250,000 or so clones, with 87% occurring only once. The CDR3 loop spans 16 amino acids. The germline V and J ends were trimmed by 3 bases and 1 base, with 13 bases remaining between them. The V gene's germline CDR1 is LNHNV and CDR2 YYDKDF (reference sequence). The chain has TRBV15 and TRBJ2-4; possible D gene TRBD2, 5 bases. Sequenced input: PBMCs. This TCR derives from a man between 18 and 35 years old in good health and CMV-seropositive. This chain's CDR3 is CATSRPSGVAKNIQYF. Written as DNA, the CDR3 is TGTGCCACCAGCAGGCCCTCCGGGGTGGCCAAAAACATTCAGTACTTC.